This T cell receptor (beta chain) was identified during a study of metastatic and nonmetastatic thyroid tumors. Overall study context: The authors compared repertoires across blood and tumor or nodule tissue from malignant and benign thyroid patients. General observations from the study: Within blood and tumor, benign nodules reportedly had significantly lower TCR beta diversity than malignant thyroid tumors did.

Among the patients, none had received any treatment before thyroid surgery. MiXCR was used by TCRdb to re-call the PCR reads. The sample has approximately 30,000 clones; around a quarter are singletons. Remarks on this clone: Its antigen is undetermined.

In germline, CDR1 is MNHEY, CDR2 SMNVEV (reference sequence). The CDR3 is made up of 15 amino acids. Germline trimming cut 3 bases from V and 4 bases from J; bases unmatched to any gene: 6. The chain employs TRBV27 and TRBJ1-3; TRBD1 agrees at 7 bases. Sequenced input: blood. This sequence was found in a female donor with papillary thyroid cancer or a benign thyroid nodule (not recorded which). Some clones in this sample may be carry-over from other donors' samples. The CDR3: CASSFSGGGGNTIYF. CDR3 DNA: TGTGCCAGCAGTTTTTCAGGGGGAGGAGGAAACACCATATATTTT.